Below, 22 T cell receptor beta chains from the same sample are listed, as sequenced in a study of a mutant IDH1 vaccine in newly diagnosed glioma. This table comes from immunoSEQ multiplex PCR, and its TCRdb copy is limited to in-frame clones, with some not included. Of some 63,000 clones in the sample, roughly four fifths were seen once. No antigens are known for them. Stated time point: week 35, safety follow-up. In every dose of vaccine, 300 ug of mutant IDH1 20-mer peptide was given alongside topical imiquimod. This sample comprised PBMCs, obtained from a glioma patient whose treatment included an IDH1 peptide vaccine. These receptor sequences come from a man between 45 and 60 years old with glioma.

The chain combines TRBV28 with TRBJ1-5; D not resolved. The CDR3 extends over 11 amino acids. Trimming left V 6 bases short and J 10 bases short, with 10 bases between. Germline CDR1 MDHEN, CDR2 SYDVKM. CDR3 sequence reads: CASRLWGPQHF. The CDR3 bases are TGTGCCAGCAGACTCTGGGGTCCCCAGCATTTT.

The chain employs TRBV7-2 and TRBJ1-4, with 9 bases that match TRBD1. CDR1 and CDR2 (germline): SGHTA, FQGNSA. There are 16 residues in the CDR3. V lost 5 bases and J lost 7; bases outside the gene matches: 11. CDR3 nucleotides: TGTGCCAGCAGCCAAGCCGGGACAGGGAACCGTGAAAAACTGTTTTTT. Translation gives CASSQAGTGNREKLFF.

The V gene is TRBV5-1, the J gene TRBJ1-1; 11 bases line up with TRBD1. This CDR3 is 17 amino acids long. CDR1 SGHRS and CDR2 YFSETQ come from the germline V gene. V gave up 0 bases and J gave up 4 bases; unmatched junction bases: 8. This CDR3 reads CASSLEGLGQGGTEAFF. CDR3 DNA sequence: TGCGCCAGCAGCTTGGAAGGACTGGGACAGGGGGGCACTGAAGCTTTCTTT.

This rearrangement joins TRBV5-4 to TRBJ1-1; possibly TRBD1 for D (6 bases). The V gene lost 4 bases and the J gene lost 2 bases, with 12 bases spanning the gap. Germline V gene sequence: CDR1 SGHNT, CDR2 YYREEE (reference sequence). The CDR3 sequence is 14 residues long. The CDR3 loop is CASSPTGFNTEAFF. The CDR3 DNA follows: TGTGCCAGCAGCCCCACAGGGTTTAACACTGAAGCTTTCTTT.

The chain joins TRBV10-3 to TRBJ2-1; D gene ambiguous. CDR1 and CDR2 from the germline V gene are ENHRY and SYGVKD. V lost 0 bases, J lost 7 bases, and 13 bases lay in between. This CDR3 is built from 15 residues. The CDR3 is CAISESALPRNEQFF. In nucleotides, the CDR3 is TGTGCCATCAGTGAGTCTGCCCTACCTCGGAATGAGCAGTTCTTC.

The DNA of the CDR3 is TGTGCCAGCAGCCTCGGACAGGTGGGTCAGCCCCAGCATTTT. Its translation is CASSLGQVGQPQHF. V is TRBV6-5 and J is TRBJ1-5, with TRBD1 matching 7 bases. With V trimmed by 6 bases and J by 6 bases, 8 bases remained unmatched. Germline V gene data show CDR1 as MNHEY and CDR2 as SVGAGI. This CDR3 comprises 14 residues.

This clone has a handful of counts. The gene calls are TRBV5-4 and TRBJ2-1; 7 bases fit TRBD1. With 7 bases clipped from V and 5 bases from J, the junction kept 15 bases outside the gene matches. The length of the CDR3 is 16 residues. Germline V CDR1 and CDR2: SGHNT, YYREEE (reference sequence). CDR3 nucleotides: TGTGCCAGCTATTTGGGTCCGGGACAGCGAAACAATGAGCAGTTCTTC. It is translated as CASYLGPGQRNNEQFF.

V and J are TRBV25-1 and TRBJ1-1; unclear D gene. Germline CDR1 and CDR2: MGHDK and SYGVNS. The CDR3 is 13 amino acids. The V gene lost 3 bases and the J gene lost 0 bases, with 5 bases spanning the gap. The CDR3 nucleotides read TGTGCCAGCAGTGACCGAGTGAACACTGAAGCTTTCTTT. This encodes CASSDRVNTEAFF.

The V gene is TRBV29-1, the J gene TRBJ2-3; D is ambiguous. In germline, CDR1 is SQVTM, CDR2 ANQGSEA. CDR3 length equals 14 residues. V lost 6 bases and J 0 bases, leaving 13 bases between the germline ends. For the CDR3, the DNA is TGCAGCGTCAACCCCCCGGGCAGCACAGATACGCAGTATTTT. Translating gives CSVNPPGSTDTQYF.

This clone was observed a few times. The V call is TRBV30, the J call TRBJ1-1, with a tentative D call TRBD1 (6 bases). The V end lost 0 bases, the J end lost 2 bases, and 13 bases lay between the germline ends. In germline, CDR1 is GTSNPN, CDR2 SVGIG (reference sequence). The CDR3 extends over 15 amino acids. The CDR3 sequence is CAWSVPRTENTEAFF. In nucleotides, the CDR3 is TGTGCCTGGAGTGTTCCCAGGACAGAAAACACTGAAGCTTTCTTT.

This chain connects TRBV5-3 to TRBJ2-2, with 7 bases aligning to TRBD1. TRBV5-3 is filed as an ORF, its function uncertain. The CDR3 length is 18 residues. The V and J ends lost 4 bases and 4 bases, in that order; junction bases with no gene match: 16. The CDR3 region has the DNA TGTGCCAGAAGCCTAACTGGGCAGGGGGTCAAATCCACCGGGGAGCTGTTTTTT. Protein: CARSLTGQGVKSTGELFF.

The rearrangement uses TRBV19 and TRBJ1-1; possibly TRBD1 for D (5 bases). The germline CDR1 and CDR2 sequences are LNHDA and SQIVND (reference sequence). The V gene lost 2 bases and the J gene lost 6 bases, with 7 bases spanning the gap. The CDR3 has 12 residues. CDR3 residues: CASSIRGAEAFF. In DNA form, the CDR3 reads TGTGCCAGTAGTATAAGGGGCGCTGAAGCTTTCTTT.

The chain links TRBV9 to TRBJ1-2; 9 bases are a match to TRBD1. This CDR3 spans 13 amino acids. Trimming took 3 bases from V and 7 from J; bases not matched to a gene: 4. Per germline, CDR1 SGDLS and CDR2 YYNGEE. The CDR3 DNA reads as TGTGCCAGCAGCGCTACAGGGGGCATTGGCTACACCTTC. The encoded protein is CASSATGGIGYTF.

V usage is TRBV5-1 and J usage is TRBJ2-7, with 8 bases lining up with TRBD1. CDR1 and CDR2 from the germline V gene are SGHRS and YFSETQ. This CDR3 spans 15 amino acids. V was clipped by 3 bases and J by 0 bases; unmatched bases: 5. CDR3 coding DNA: TGCGCCAGCAGCTCTGGACAGGGTAGCTCCTACGAGCAGTACTTC. Translation gives CASSSGQGSSYEQYF.

The J gene is TRBJ1-1, the V gene TRBV5-1; 8 nucleotides line up with TRBD1. The V gene's germline CDR1 is SGHRS and CDR2 YFSETQ. The V and J ends lost 1 base and 7 bases, in that order; junction bases with no gene match: 12. CDR3 length equals 16 residues. DNA of the CDR3: TGCGCCAGCAGCTTGTCCCAGACAGGGGCGACACGTGAAGCTTTCTTT. Protein product: CASSLSQTGATREAFF. The variable domain in full, with the rest retrieved from reference TRBV5-1 and TRBJ1-1, is KAGVTQTPRYLIKTRGQQVTLSCSPISGHRSVSWYQQTPGQGLQFLFEYFSETQRNKGNFPGRFSGRQFSNSRSEMNVSTLELGDSALYLCASSLSQTGATREAFFGQGTRLTVV.

The V and J genes are TRBV29-1 and TRBJ2-7; D gene unclear. Per germline, CDR1 SQVTM and CDR2 ANQGSEA. The CDR3 length is 13 residues. V lost 4 bases and J lost 3, with 13 bases in between. The CDR3 coding sequence is TGCAGCGTTGCACTTAACAGCTACTACGAGCAGTACTTC. It translates to CSVALNSYYEQYF.

The gene calls are TRBV7-2 and TRBJ2-1; unclear D gene. The CDR3 is 15 residues long. Germline CDR1 SGHTA, CDR2 FQGNSA. The V end was cut by 1 base, the J end by 7 bases, with 14 bases between. The DNA of the CDR3 is TGTGCCAGCAGCTTAGTCGGAGAGAGAACGAATGAGCAGTTCTTC. Its translation is CASSLVGERTNEQFF. The full variable domain, with the rest looked up from reference TRBV7-2 and TRBJ2-1, is GAGVSQSPSNKVTEKGKDVELRCDPISGHTALYWYRQSLGQGLEFLIYFQGNSAPDKSGLPSDRFSAERTGGSVSTLTIQRTQQEDSAVYLCASSLVGERTNEQFFGPGTRLTVL.

This clone has a single count. The V gene is TRBV2, the J gene TRBJ2-2; 9 nucleotides match TRBD1. Losses at the gene ends were 6 bases for V and 5 bases for J; bases not matched to a gene: 7. The CDR3 consists of 15 residues. Germline V gene lookup returns CDR1 SNHLY and CDR2 FYNNEI. The CDR3: CASSSDRGVTGELFF. In DNA, the CDR3 is TGTGCCAGCAGCTCTGACAGGGGGGTAACCGGGGAGCTGTTTTTT.

The chain recombines TRBV9 with TRBJ2-3, with a possible D match to TRBD2 (5 bases). V was cut by 5 bases and J by 3 bases, with 13 bases left in between. The germline V gene has CDR1 SGDLS and CDR2 YYNGEE. The CDR3 consists of 14 residues. The CDR3 loop reads CASSGLSPTDTQYF. DNA for the CDR3: TGTGCCAGCAGTGGACTGTCACCTACAGATACGCAGTATTTT. Based on the CDR3 plus reference TRBV9 and TRBJ2-3, the full variable domain is DSGVTQTPKHLITATGQRVTLRCSPRSGDLSVYWYQQSLDQGLQFLIQYYNGEERAKGNILERFSAQQFPDLHSELNLSSLELGDSALYFCASSGLSPTDTQYFGPGTRLTVL.

This chain links TRBV6-1 with TRBJ2-7, with TRBD1 identical over 8 bases. Germline lookup yields CDR1 MNHNS and CDR2 SASEGT. V gave up 4 bases and J gave up 2 bases; unmatched junction bases: 4. CDR3 length: 14 amino acids. The CDR3 protein is CASSVTGDTYEQYF. In DNA form, the CDR3 reads TGTGCCAGCAGTGTGACAGGGGACACCTACGAGCAGTACTTC.

The V and J genes are TRBV5-1 and TRBJ2-3; the match to TRBD2 covers 8 bases. This CDR3 comprises 15 residues. J was trimmed by 6 bases and V by 4 bases; bases with no gene match: 10. Germline V lookup: CDR1 SGHRS, CDR2 YFSETQ. CDR3 nucleotides: TGCGCCAGCAGCCCCACCGGGACTAGTTTTGATACGCAGTATTTT. This gives the protein CASSPTGTSFDTQYF. The variable domain in full, with the rest retrieved from reference TRBV5-1 and TRBJ2-3, is KAGVTQTPRYLIKTRGQQVTLSCSPISGHRSVSWYQQTPGQGLQFLFEYFSETQRNKGNFPGRFSGRQFSNSRSEMNVSTLELGDSALYLCASSPTGTSFDTQYFGPGTRLTVL.

This chain links TRBV9 with TRBJ2-5; D may be TRBD2 (6 bases). V lost 4 bases, J lost 2 bases, and 15 bases lay in between. Looked up from germline, CDR1 is SGDLS and CDR2 is YYNGEE. CDR3 size: 15 residues. For the CDR3, the DNA is TGTGCCAGCAGCACAGATGGCGGGGAGCAAGAGACCCAGTACTTC. Translated, it gives CASSTDGGEQETQYF. Filled out from reference TRBV9 and TRBJ2-5, the complete variable domain reads DSGVTQTPKHLITATGQRVTLRCSPRSGDLSVYWYQQSLDQGLQFLIQYYNGEERAKGNILERFSAQQFPDLHSELNLSSLELGDSALYFCASSTDGGEQETQYFGPGTRLLVL.